Detailed here is one T cell receptor (beta chain). The antigen remains unidentified. This specimen comes from a study of blood T cells in healthy people across ages. The CDR3 has 11 residues. The germline gives CDR1 DFQATT, CDR2 SNEGSKA (reference sequence). V dropped 6 bases and J dropped 7 bases, with 10 bases sitting between them. Each donor was a healthy Caucasian individual from Russia, aged about 6 to 95. Primers used in a second PCR of roughly 6 to 12 cycles were a sample-barcoded 5' primer and a J-beta primer mix. Each CDR3 protein gets one entry after TCRdb re-called the 5' RACE reads with MiXCR. Among approximately 1.5 million distinct CDR3 sequences listed, about 31% were seen once. Study-wide results and caveats: Strong correlation was found linking TCR beta diversity to naive T cell percentage. As age increased, TCR beta diversity per million T cells fell in a roughly linear fashion.

Sequenced sample: blood. This clonotype originated in a woman aged 30 to 39 in good health. This chain uses TRBV20-1 with TRBJ2-1, with D unresolved. The CDR3 loop is CSAAPENEQFF. The CDR3 coding sequence is TGCAGTGCCGCCCCTGAAAATGAGCAGTTCTTC.